This is a list of T cell receptor beta chains from one sample in a study of shared clonotypes between healthy human individuals. The assay was immunoSEQ multiplex PCR, and TCRdb's table has in-frame clones only and misses some. The repertoire holds about 690,000 clones, roughly 88% seen once, with roughly 36% in the top ten. Sequenced input: memory CD8+ T cells from PBMCs. The receptors stem from a man aged 18 to 30 in good health. Some clones in this sample may be carry-over from other donors' samples. Each CDR3 is given with its conserved first and last residue. D genes are given only for firm matches. Clone size, where shown, is once, few, many, or a class for clones that have expanded.

abundance: -
j_gene: TRBJ1-2
len: 14
v_gene: TRBV4-2
d_gene: -
CDR3nt: TGTGCCAGCAGCCAAGTCGAGCCGACCTATGGCTACACCTTC
CDR3aa: CASSQVEPTYGYTF

abundance: -
j_gene: TRBJ2-6
len: 17
v_gene: TRBV7-7
d_gene: -
CDR3nt: TGTGCCAGCAGCCCGGGGACAGCGGGGAAGGGGGCCAACGTCCTGACTTTC
CDR3aa: CASSPGTAGKGANVLTF

abundance: -
j_gene: TRBJ2-1
len: 17
v_gene: TRBV4-1
d_gene: -
CDR3nt: TGCGCCAGCAGCCAAGTAATCCCGTCGACTTATTACAATGAGCAGTTCTTC
CDR3aa: CASSQVIPSTYYNEQFF

abundance: -
j_gene: TRBJ2-7
len: 12
v_gene: TRBV7-6
d_gene: -
CDR3nt: TGTGCCAGCAGCCCTAACACCTACGAGCAGTACTTC
CDR3aa: CASSPNTYEQYF

abundance: -
j_gene: TRBJ1-1
len: 14
v_gene: TRBV5-1
d_gene: -
CDR3nt: TGCGCCAGCAGCTTCGAGCCTTTGAACACTGAAGCTTTCTTT
CDR3aa: CASSFEPLNTEAFF

abundance: once
j_gene: TRBJ2-7
len: 13
v_gene: TRBV19
d_gene: TRBD1
CDR3nt: TGTGCCAGTAGGAACTCAGGGGGCTACGAGCAGTACTTC
CDR3aa: CASRNSGGYEQYF

abundance: -
j_gene: TRBJ2-7
len: 17
v_gene: TRBV4-3
d_gene: -
CDR3nt: TGCGCCAGCAGCCAAGAGATAGGCACAGAATTCTCCTACGAGCAGTACTTC
CDR3aa: CASSQEIGTEFSYEQYF

abundance: -
j_gene: TRBJ2-6
len: 14
v_gene: TRBV28
d_gene: -
CDR3nt: TGTGCCAGCAGTTTTCTATCTGGGGCCAACGTCCTGACTTTC
CDR3aa: CASSFLSGANVLTF

abundance: -
j_gene: TRBJ1-2
len: 15
v_gene: TRBV9
d_gene: -
CDR3nt: TGTGCCAGCTCTATTGAGGCCGACTTGGGCTATGGCTACACCTTC
CDR3aa: CASSIEADLGYGYTF

abundance: -
j_gene: TRBJ1-1
len: 15
v_gene: TRBV28
d_gene: TRBD1
CDR3nt: TGTGCCAGCAGTTTTGGGGCAGGGGGCTACAGTACGGCTTTCTTT
CDR3aa: CASSFGAGGYSTAFF

abundance: -
j_gene: TRBJ2-1
len: 16
v_gene: TRBV7-9
d_gene: TRBD1
CDR3nt: TGTGCCAGCAGCTTAGCTTATTTGGGACAGTACAATGAGCAGTTCTTC
CDR3aa: CASSLAYLGQYNEQFF

abundance: -
j_gene: TRBJ2-7
len: 14
v_gene: TRBV19
d_gene: -
CDR3nt: TGTGCCAGTTCTGGGGGAGTATCATCCTACGAGCAGTACTTC
CDR3aa: CASSGGVSSYEQYF

abundance: -
j_gene: TRBJ1-4
len: 12
v_gene: TRBV9
d_gene: -
CDR3nt: TGTGCCAGCAGCGTGGGTGGGGGAAAACTGTTTTTT
CDR3aa: CASSVGGGKLFF

abundance: -
j_gene: TRBJ2-3
len: 14
v_gene: TRBV4-1
d_gene: TRBD1
CDR3nt: TGCGCCAGCAGCCAACCGGGACAGTCCGATACGCAGTATTTT
CDR3aa: CASSQPGQSDTQYF

abundance: -
j_gene: TRBJ2-1
len: 15
v_gene: TRBV7-9
d_gene: TRBD2
CDR3nt: TGTGCCAGCAGCTTAAAGCGGGAGCCCCAGGGTGAGCAGTTCTTC
CDR3aa: CASSLKREPQGEQFF

abundance: -
j_gene: TRBJ2-1
len: 14
v_gene: TRBV10-3
d_gene: -
CDR3nt: TGTGCCATCAGCAACGTCAGCTCCTACAATGAGCAGTTCTTC
CDR3aa: CAISNVSSYNEQFF

abundance: -
j_gene: TRBJ2-7
len: 14
v_gene: TRBV5-6
d_gene: TRBD1
CDR3nt: TGTGCCAGCAGCTGGGGGACAGGCTCCTACGAGCAGTACTTC
CDR3aa: CASSWGTGSYEQYF

abundance: -
j_gene: TRBJ1-5
len: 17
v_gene: TRBV6-4
d_gene: TRBD1
CDR3nt: TGTGCCAGCAGTGACGGGACAGGGTGGTACGGCAATCAGCCCCAGCATTTT
CDR3aa: CASSDGTGWYGNQPQHF

abundance: -
j_gene: TRBJ2-1
len: 12
v_gene: TRBV28
d_gene: -
CDR3nt: TGTGCCAGCAGGCAAGAGGAAAATGAGCAGTTCTTC
CDR3aa: CASRQEENEQFF

abundance: -
j_gene: TRBJ2-7
len: 14
v_gene: TRBV28
d_gene: TRBD1
CDR3nt: TGTGCCAGCAGCCCGACAGGGACCGCCTACGAGCAGTACTTC
CDR3aa: CASSPTGTAYEQYF

abundance: -
j_gene: TRBJ2-7
len: 14
v_gene: TRBV7-9
d_gene: TRBD1
CDR3nt: TGTGCCAGCAGCCCGGGACAGGGGGCAGGGGAGCAGTACTTC
CDR3aa: CASSPGQGAGEQYF

abundance: -
j_gene: TRBJ1-3
len: 15
v_gene: TRBV2
d_gene: -
CDR3nt: TGTGCCAGCAGGCCCCCCGGGCAGACTGGAAACACCATATATTTT
CDR3aa: CASRPPGQTGNTIYF

abundance: -
j_gene: TRBJ2-3
len: 12
v_gene: TRBV28
d_gene: -
CDR3nt: TGTGCCAGCAGTTTTCTGAGGGATACGCAGTATTTT
CDR3aa: CASSFLRDTQYF

abundance: -
j_gene: TRBJ2-1
len: 16
v_gene: TRBV4-1
d_gene: TRBD2
CDR3nt: TGCGCCAGCAGCCAAGTGAGCGGGAGAACCTACAATGAGCAGTTCTTC
CDR3aa: CASSQVSGRTYNEQFF

abundance: -
j_gene: TRBJ2-1
len: 14
v_gene: TRBV6-4
d_gene: TRBD2
CDR3nt: TGTGCCAGCCTCGCTAGCGGGTCCTACAATGAGCAGTTCTTC
CDR3aa: CASLASGSYNEQFF

abundance: -
j_gene: TRBJ1-3
len: 15
v_gene: TRBV28
d_gene: -
CDR3nt: TGTGCCAGCAGTTTGGACAGAACCTCTGGAAACACCATATATTTT
CDR3aa: CASSLDRTSGNTIYF

abundance: -
j_gene: TRBJ2-1
len: 17
v_gene: TRBV7-2
d_gene: TRBD2
CDR3nt: TGTGCCAGCAGCGCTAATGCGGGACTAGCGATCTACAATGAGCAGTTCTTC
CDR3aa: CASSANAGLAIYNEQFF

abundance: few
j_gene: TRBJ2-7
len: 16
v_gene: TRBV7-6
d_gene: TRBD2
CDR3nt: TGTGCCAGCAGCCGCGGACTAGCGGACTCCCCCCACGAGCAGTACTTC
CDR3aa: CASSRGLADSPHEQYF

abundance: -
j_gene: TRBJ2-6
len: 15
v_gene: TRBV6-5
d_gene: -
CDR3nt: TGTGCCAGCAGTTACTTCGCCTCTGGGGCCAACGTCCTGACTTTC
CDR3aa: CASSYFASGANVLTF

abundance: -
j_gene: TRBJ2-3
len: 14
v_gene: TRBV27
d_gene: -
CDR3nt: TGTGCCAGCAGTTTTGAGGGTTGGGCAGATACGCAGTATTTT
CDR3aa: CASSFEGWADTQYF

abundance: -
j_gene: TRBJ2-7
len: 13
v_gene: TRBV7-9
d_gene: -
CDR3nt: TGTGCCAGCAGCCCGAAGGGGAGTCCCGAGCAGTACTTC
CDR3aa: CASSPKGSPEQYF

abundance: -
j_gene: TRBJ2-2
len: 15
v_gene: TRBV19
d_gene: TRBD2
CDR3nt: TGTGCCAGTAGCCTGGGGGGGAGTCTCACCGGGGAGCTGTTTTTT
CDR3aa: CASSLGGSLTGELFF

abundance: once
j_gene: TRBJ1-1
len: 13
v_gene: TRBV27
d_gene: -
CDR3nt: TGTGCCAGCAGAGACACCGGGAACACTGAAGCTTTCTTT
CDR3aa: CASRDTGNTEAFF

abundance: -
j_gene: TRBJ2-1
len: 14
v_gene: TRBV29-1
d_gene: TRBD2
CDR3nt: TGCAGCGCCTCGACTAGCGGGTGGGTAAGGGAGCAGTTCTTC
CDR3aa: CSASTSGWVREQFF

abundance: once
j_gene: TRBJ2-3
len: 18
v_gene: TRBV6-1
d_gene: TRBD2
CDR3nt: TGTGCCAGCAGTGATTCAACGGGTCGAGCGGGGATCACAGATACGCAGTATTTT
CDR3aa: CASSDSTGRAGITDTQYF

abundance: -
j_gene: TRBJ2-1
len: 17
v_gene: TRBV4-1
d_gene: -
CDR3nt: TGCGCCAGCAGCCAACTTACACGGGACAATCTATTCAATGAGCAGTTCTTC
CDR3aa: CASSQLTRDNLFNEQFF

abundance: -
j_gene: TRBJ2-1
len: 16
v_gene: TRBV6-5
d_gene: -
CDR3nt: TGTGCCAGCAGTTACCTACAGGAAGTCTCCTACAATGAGCAGTTCTTC
CDR3aa: CASSYLQEVSYNEQFF

abundance: -
j_gene: TRBJ2-5
len: 12
v_gene: TRBV5-6
d_gene: -
CDR3nt: TGTGCCAGCAGCTGGAGCAGTGGGACCCAGTACTTC
CDR3aa: CASSWSSGTQYF

abundance: -
j_gene: TRBJ2-1
len: 16
v_gene: TRBV2
d_gene: TRBD2
CDR3nt: TGTGCCAGCCGGGAGCTTAGCGGGACGTCTCCCGATGAGCAGTTCTTC
CDR3aa: CASRELSGTSPDEQFF

abundance: -
j_gene: TRBJ2-7
len: 17
v_gene: TRBV4-1
d_gene: TRBD2
CDR3nt: TGCGCCAGCAGCCAAGTGGGGGGGACTAGCGTTCCCTACGAGCAGTACTTC
CDR3aa: CASSQVGGTSVPYEQYF

abundance: -
j_gene: TRBJ1-3
len: 15
v_gene: TRBV9
d_gene: -
CDR3nt: TGTGCCAGCAGCGTAGATGTCATCTCTGGAAACACCATATATTTT
CDR3aa: CASSVDVISGNTIYF

abundance: -
j_gene: TRBJ2-1
len: 13
v_gene: TRBV9
d_gene: -
CDR3nt: TGTGCCAGCAGCGTTACAGGGCGGAATGAGCAGTTCTTC
CDR3aa: CASSVTGRNEQFF

abundance: -
j_gene: TRBJ2-5
len: 17
v_gene: TRBV29-1
d_gene: TRBD2
CDR3nt: TGCAGCGGTCTACTAGCGGGGAGGGCCCCGACCCAAGAGACCCAGTACTTC
CDR3aa: CSGLLAGRAPTQETQYF

abundance: -
j_gene: TRBJ1-4
len: 16
v_gene: TRBV10-3
d_gene: -
CDR3nt: TGTGCCCCTCCCGGGGGCCCCAGGGGCATGTTTGAAAAACTGTTTTTT
CDR3aa: CAPPGGPRGMFEKLFF

abundance: -
j_gene: TRBJ2-7
len: 12
v_gene: TRBV7-3
d_gene: -
CDR3nt: TGTGCCAGCAGCTTAGACGGGCTTGAGCAGTACTTC
CDR3aa: CASSLDGLEQYF

abundance: -
j_gene: TRBJ2-5
len: 17
v_gene: TRBV11-2
d_gene: TRBD2
CDR3nt: TGTGCCAGCAGCCGCCGGACTAGCGGGCTGGATAGAGAGACCCAGTACTTC
CDR3aa: CASSRRTSGLDRETQYF

abundance: -
j_gene: TRBJ2-1
len: 14
v_gene: TRBV7-6
d_gene: -
CDR3nt: TGTGCCAGCAGCCCGGGGGGCATGTGGAATGAGCAGTTCTTC
CDR3aa: CASSPGGMWNEQFF

abundance: -
j_gene: TRBJ1-4
len: 15
v_gene: TRBV25-1
d_gene: TRBD1
CDR3nt: TGTGCCAGCAGTGAATATACAGGGGTTGGGGAAAAACTGTTTTTT
CDR3aa: CASSEYTGVGEKLFF

abundance: -
j_gene: TRBJ2-7
len: 15
v_gene: TRBV4-1
d_gene: -
CDR3nt: TGCGCCAGCAGCCCCATTGGGTGGGGTTCCTACGAGCAGTACTTC
CDR3aa: CASSPIGWGSYEQYF

abundance: -
j_gene: TRBJ1-2
len: 16
v_gene: TRBV4-3
d_gene: -
CDR3nt: TGCGCCAGCAGCCAAGAATGGGGGACCCCCCTCAAGGGCTACACCTTC
CDR3aa: CASSQEWGTPLKGYTF

abundance: -
j_gene: TRBJ2-3
len: 13
v_gene: TRBV7-6
d_gene: -
CDR3nt: TGTGCCAGCAACCCGCCCAGCACAGATACGCAGTATTTT
CDR3aa: CASNPPSTDTQYF

abundance: -
j_gene: TRBJ1-5
len: 12
v_gene: TRBV2
d_gene: -
CDR3nt: TGTGCCACCAGTGGGGGCAATCAGCCCCAGCATTTT
CDR3aa: CATSGGNQPQHF

abundance: once
j_gene: TRBJ2-1
len: 15
v_gene: TRBV27
d_gene: TRBD2
CDR3nt: TGTGCCAGCAGCAAACGGGAGGGGGCCTACAATGAGCAGTTCTTC
CDR3aa: CASSKREGAYNEQFF

abundance: -
j_gene: TRBJ1-3
len: 10
v_gene: TRBV20-1
d_gene: -
CDR3nt: TGTACTAGGGCGGGAAACACCATATATTTT
CDR3aa: CTRAGNTIYF